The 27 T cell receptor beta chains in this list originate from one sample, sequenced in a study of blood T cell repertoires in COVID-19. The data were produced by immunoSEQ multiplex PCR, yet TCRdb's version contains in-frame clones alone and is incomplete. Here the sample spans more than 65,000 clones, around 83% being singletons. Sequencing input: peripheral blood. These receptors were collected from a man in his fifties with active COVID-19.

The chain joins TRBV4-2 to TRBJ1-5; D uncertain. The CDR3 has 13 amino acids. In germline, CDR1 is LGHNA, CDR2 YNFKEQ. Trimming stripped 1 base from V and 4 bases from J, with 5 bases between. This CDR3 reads CASSQAQNQPQHF. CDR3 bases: TGTGCCAGCAGCCAAGCTCAGAATCAGCCCCAGCATTTT.

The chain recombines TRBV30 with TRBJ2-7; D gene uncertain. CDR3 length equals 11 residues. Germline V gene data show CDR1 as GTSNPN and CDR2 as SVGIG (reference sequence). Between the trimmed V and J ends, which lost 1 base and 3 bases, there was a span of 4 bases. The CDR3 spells CAWSDSYEQYF. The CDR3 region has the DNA TGTGCCTGGAGTGACAGCTACGAGCAGTACTTC.

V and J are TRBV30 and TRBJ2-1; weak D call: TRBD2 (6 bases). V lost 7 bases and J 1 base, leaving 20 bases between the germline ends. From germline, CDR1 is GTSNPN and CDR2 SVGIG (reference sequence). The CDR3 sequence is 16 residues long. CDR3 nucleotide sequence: TGTGCCTCCCGGATCCGACTAGTACGATCCTACAATGAGCAGTTCTTC. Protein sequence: CASRIRLVRSYNEQFF. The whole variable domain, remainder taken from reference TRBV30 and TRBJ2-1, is SQTIHQWPATLVQPVGSPLSLECTVEGTSNPNLYWYRQAAGRGLQLLFYSVGIGQISSEVPQNLSASRPQDRQFILSSKKLLLSDSGFYLCASRIRLVRSYNEQFFGPGTRLTVL.

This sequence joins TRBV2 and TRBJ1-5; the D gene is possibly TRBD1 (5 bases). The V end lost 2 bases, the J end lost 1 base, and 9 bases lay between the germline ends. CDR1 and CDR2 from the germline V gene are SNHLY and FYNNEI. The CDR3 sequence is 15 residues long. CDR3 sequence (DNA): TGTGCCAGCAGTGAACAGGGCCCAAGCAATCAGCCCCAGCATTTT. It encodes CASSEQGPSNQPQHF.

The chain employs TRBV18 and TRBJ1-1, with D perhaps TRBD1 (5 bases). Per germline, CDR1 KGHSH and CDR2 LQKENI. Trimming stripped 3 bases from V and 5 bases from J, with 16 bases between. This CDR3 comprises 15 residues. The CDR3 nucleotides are TGTGCCAGCTCACCCAGACAGATGGATGGGACTGAAGCTTTCTTT. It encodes CASSPRQMDGTEAFF.

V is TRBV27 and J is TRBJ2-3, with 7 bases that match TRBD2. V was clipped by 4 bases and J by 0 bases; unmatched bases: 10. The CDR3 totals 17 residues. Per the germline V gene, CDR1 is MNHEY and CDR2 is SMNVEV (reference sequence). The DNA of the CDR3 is TGTGCCAGCAGTTCCCTCCTAGCGGTTCCTAGCACAGATACGCAGTATTTT. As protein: CASSSLLAVPSTDTQYF.

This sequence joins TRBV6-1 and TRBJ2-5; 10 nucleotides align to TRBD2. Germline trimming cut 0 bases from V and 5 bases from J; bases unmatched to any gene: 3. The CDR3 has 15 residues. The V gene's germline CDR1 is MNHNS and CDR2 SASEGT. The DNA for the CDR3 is TGTGCCAGCAGTGAAGCTAGCGGGGGGATGGAGACCCAGTACTTC. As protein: CASSEASGGMETQYF.

The CDR3 bases are TGTGCCAGCAGCGTAAAAGTTAGCTCCTACAATGAGCAGTTCTTC. Translating gives CASSVKVSSYNEQFF. This rearrangement joins TRBV9 to TRBJ2-1; unclear D gene. CDR3 length: 15 amino acids. The germline V gene has CDR1 SGDLS and CDR2 YYNGEE. The V end was cut by 1 base, the J end by 0 bases, with 8 bases between.

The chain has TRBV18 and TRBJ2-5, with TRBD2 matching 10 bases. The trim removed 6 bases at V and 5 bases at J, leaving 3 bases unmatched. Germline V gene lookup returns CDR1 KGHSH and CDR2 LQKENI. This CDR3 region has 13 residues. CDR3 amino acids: CASSETSGETQYF. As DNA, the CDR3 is TGTGCCAGCTCCGAGACTAGCGGGGAGACCCAGTACTTC.

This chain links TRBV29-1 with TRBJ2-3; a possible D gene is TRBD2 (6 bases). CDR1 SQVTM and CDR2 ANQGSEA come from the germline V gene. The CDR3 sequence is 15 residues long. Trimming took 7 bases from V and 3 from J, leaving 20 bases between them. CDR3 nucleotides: TGCAGCGCCGCACGGAGCGGGCAAACTACAGATACGCAGTATTTT. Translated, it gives CSAARSGQTTDTQYF.

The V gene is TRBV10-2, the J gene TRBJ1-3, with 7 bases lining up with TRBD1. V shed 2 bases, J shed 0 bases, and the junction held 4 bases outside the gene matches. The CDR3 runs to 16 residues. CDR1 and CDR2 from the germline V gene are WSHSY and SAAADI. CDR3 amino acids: CASSEGTAFSGNTIYF. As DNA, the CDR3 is TGCGCCAGCAGTGAGGGGACAGCTTTCTCTGGAAACACCATATATTTT.

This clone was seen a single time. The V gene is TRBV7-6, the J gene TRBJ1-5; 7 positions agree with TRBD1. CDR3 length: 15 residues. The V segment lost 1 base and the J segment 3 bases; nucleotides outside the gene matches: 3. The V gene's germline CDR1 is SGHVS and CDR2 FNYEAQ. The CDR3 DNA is TGTGCCAGCAGCTTAGAACAGGGGATCAATCAGCCCCAGCATTTT. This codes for CASSLEQGINQPQHF.

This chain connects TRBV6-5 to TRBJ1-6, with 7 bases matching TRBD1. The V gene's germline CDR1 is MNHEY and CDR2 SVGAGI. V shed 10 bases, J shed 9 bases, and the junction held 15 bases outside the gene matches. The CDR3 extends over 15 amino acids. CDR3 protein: CATNIVGTEGSPLHF. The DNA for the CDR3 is TGTGCCACCAATATAGTTGGGACAGAAGGTTCACCCCTCCACTTT.

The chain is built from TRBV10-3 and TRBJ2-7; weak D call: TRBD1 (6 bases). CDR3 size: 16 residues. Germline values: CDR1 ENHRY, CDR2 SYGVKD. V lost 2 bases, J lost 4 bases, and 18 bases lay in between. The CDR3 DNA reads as TGTGCCATCAGTGAGCTCCGGGACACCGGAATTTACGAGCAGTACTTC. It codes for CAISELRDTGIYEQYF.

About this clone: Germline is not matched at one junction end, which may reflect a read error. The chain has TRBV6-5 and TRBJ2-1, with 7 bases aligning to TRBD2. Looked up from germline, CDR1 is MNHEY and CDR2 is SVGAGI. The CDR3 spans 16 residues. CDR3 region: CASSNSKRGSYNEQFF. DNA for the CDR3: TGTGCCAGCAGTAACTCAAAGCGGGGCTCCTACAATGAGCAGTTCTTC.

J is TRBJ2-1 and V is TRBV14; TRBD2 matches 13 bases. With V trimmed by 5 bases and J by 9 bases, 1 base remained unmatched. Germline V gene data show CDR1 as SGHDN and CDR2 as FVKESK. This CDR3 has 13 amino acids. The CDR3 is CASSWTSGGEQFF. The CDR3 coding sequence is TGTGCCAGCAGCTGGACTAGCGGGGGTGAGCAGTTCTTC.

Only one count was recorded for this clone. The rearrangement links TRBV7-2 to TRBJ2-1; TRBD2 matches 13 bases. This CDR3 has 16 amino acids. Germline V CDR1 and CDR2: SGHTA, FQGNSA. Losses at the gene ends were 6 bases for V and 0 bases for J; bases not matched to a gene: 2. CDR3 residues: CASRLAGGSSYNEQFF. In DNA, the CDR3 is TGTGCCAGCAGACTAGCGGGAGGGAGCTCCTACAATGAGCAGTTCTTC.

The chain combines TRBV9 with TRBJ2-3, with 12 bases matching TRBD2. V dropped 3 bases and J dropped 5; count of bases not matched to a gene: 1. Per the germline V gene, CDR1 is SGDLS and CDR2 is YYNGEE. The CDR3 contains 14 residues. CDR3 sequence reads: CASSAGLAGDTQYF. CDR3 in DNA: TGTGCCAGCAGCGCGGGACTAGCGGGAGATACGCAGTATTTT.

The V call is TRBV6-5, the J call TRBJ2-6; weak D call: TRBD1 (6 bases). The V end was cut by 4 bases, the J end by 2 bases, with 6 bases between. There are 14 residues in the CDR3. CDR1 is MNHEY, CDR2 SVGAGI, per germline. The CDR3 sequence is CASSSGAGANVLTF. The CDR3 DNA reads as TGTGCCAGCAGTTCAGGGGCTGGGGCCAACGTCCTGACTTTC.

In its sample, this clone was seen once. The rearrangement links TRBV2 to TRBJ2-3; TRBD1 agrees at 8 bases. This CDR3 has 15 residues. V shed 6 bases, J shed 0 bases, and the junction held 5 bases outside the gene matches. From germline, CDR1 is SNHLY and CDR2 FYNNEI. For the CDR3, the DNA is TGTGCCAGCAGAAAGACAGGGGTGAGCACAGATACGCAGTATTTT. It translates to CASRKTGVSTDTQYF. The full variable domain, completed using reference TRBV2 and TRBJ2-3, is EPEVTQTPSHQVTQMGQEVILRCVPISNHLYFYWYRQILGQKVEFLVSFYNNEISEKSEIFDDQFSVERPDGSNFTLKIRSTKLEDSAMYFCASRKTGVSTDTQYFGPGTRLTVL.

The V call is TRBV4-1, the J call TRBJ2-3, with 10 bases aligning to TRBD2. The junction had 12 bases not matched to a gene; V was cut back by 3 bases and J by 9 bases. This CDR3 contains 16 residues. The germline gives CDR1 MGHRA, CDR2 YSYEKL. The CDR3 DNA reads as TGCGCCAGCAGCCAGGCAGGCTTAGCGGGAGGCGACACGCAGTATTTT. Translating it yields CASSQAGLAGGDTQYF.

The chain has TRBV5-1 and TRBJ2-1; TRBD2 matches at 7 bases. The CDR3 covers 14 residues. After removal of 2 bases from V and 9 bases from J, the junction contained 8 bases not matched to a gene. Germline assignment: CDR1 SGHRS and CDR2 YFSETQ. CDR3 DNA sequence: TGCGCCAGCAGCTTCGGGGGGAGGGCTATTGAGCAGTTCTTC. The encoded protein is CASSFGGRAIEQFF.

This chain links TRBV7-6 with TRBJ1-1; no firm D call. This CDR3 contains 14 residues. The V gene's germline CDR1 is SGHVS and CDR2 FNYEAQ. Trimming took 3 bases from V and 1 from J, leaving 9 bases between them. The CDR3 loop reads CASSFAGGNTEAFF. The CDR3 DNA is TGTGCCAGCAGCTTCGCGGGTGGGAACACTGAAGCTTTCTTT.

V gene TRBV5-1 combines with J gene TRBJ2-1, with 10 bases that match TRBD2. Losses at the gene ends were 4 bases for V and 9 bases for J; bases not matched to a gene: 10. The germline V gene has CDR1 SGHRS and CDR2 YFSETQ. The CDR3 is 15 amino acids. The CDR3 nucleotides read TGCGCCAGCAGCCCCTTCCAGCGGGAGGGCAGTGAGCAGTTCTTC. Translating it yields CASSPFQREGSEQFF.

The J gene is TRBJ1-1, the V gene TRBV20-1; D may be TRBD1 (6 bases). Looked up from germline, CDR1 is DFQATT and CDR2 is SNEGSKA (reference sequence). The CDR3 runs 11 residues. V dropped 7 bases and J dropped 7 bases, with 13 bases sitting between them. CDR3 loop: CSEGRGVEAFF. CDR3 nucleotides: TGCAGTGAGGGCAGGGGAGTTGAAGCTTTCTTT.

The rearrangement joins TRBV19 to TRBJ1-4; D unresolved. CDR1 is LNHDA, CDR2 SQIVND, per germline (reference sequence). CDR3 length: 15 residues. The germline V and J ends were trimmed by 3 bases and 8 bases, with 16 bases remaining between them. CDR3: CASSINGGSGEKLFF. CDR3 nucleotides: TGTGCCAGTAGTATCAATGGAGGGTCGGGGGAAAAACTGTTTTTT.

CDR3 DNA sequence: TGTGCCAGCAGCAAAGAGCTAGGACTAGTCTACACCGGGGAGCTGTTTTTT. It specifies CASSKELGLVYTGELFF. This chain connects TRBV21-1 to TRBJ2-2; TRBD2, as called in the table, went unchecked against the DNA. TRBV21-1 is termed a pseudogene. The CDR3 consists of 17 residues.